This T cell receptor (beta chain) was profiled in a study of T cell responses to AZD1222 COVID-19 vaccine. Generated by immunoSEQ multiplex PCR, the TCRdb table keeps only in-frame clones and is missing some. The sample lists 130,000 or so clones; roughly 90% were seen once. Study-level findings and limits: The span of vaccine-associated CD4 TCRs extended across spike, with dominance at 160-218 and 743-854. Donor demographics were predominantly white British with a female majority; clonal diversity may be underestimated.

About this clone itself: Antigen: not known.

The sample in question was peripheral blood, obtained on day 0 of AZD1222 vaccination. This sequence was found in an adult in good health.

This CDR3 is CASSYWETEAFF. DNA of the CDR3: TGTGCCAGCAGTTACTGGGAAACTGAAGCTTTCTTT. The V gene is TRBV6-2 or TRBV6-3, the J gene TRBJ1-1; D unresolved. V was shortened by 1 base and J by 5 bases, with 5 bases between the two germline ends. Germline V gives CDR1 MNHEY, CDR2 SVGEGT. The CDR3 contains 12 residues.